This T cell receptor (beta chain) stems from a study of OX40 agonist ivuxolimab in advanced cancers. Overall study findings and caveats: There were, on average, more expanded clones in CD8+ T cells than in CD4+.

Produced via immunoSEQ multiplex PCR; TCRdb's table is partial and in-frame only. The repertoire includes 20,000 to 30,000 clones, 70% to 90% of them detected once, and approximately 15% sits in the top ten. Patients were excluded for autoimmune disease history or systemic immunosuppression. For this clone: Its specificity is unknown.

Sequenced material: CD4+ or CD8+ T cells sorted from blood, taken in a trial of the OX40 agonist ivuxolimab. This receptor was obtained from an adult with an advanced solid tumor such as melanoma, head and neck, liver or kidney cancer.

The CDR3 here is CASSLAEGTEAFF. The CDR3 DNA is TGCGCCAGCAGCCTCGCCGAGGGAACTGAAGCTTTCTTT. The chain uses TRBV4-1 and TRBJ1-1; no firm D call. Germline V gene data show CDR1 as MGHRA and CDR2 as YSYEKL. V dropped 4 bases and J dropped 5 bases, with 11 bases sitting between them. The CDR3 spans 13 residues.